A single sample gave rise to the 19 T cell receptor beta chains below, sequenced in a study of shared clonotypes between healthy human individuals. CD45RO-negative CD8 cells positively selected for CCR7 made up the naive population, which excluded terminally differentiated effector memory CD45RA+ cells. Sequencing was performed with immunoSEQ multiplex PCR; in TCRdb, only in-frame clones are kept and a portion is missing. In the table there are 2 million to 2.5 million clones, roughly 91% of which are singletons. The source material was naive CD8+ T cells from PBMCs. These TCRs come from a man aged 18 to 29 in good health. Some clones in this sample may be carry-over from other donors' samples.

The genes are TRBV9 and TRBJ2-2; 9 bases agree with TRBD1. The germline gives CDR1 SGDLS, CDR2 YYNGEE. V was clipped by 4 bases and J by 5 bases; unmatched bases: 15. The CDR3 length is 18 residues. CDR3 bases: TGTGCCAGCAGCCCACGGACAGGGGCGACGTTGGTTACCGGGGAGCTGTTTTTT. Its protein product is CASSPRTGATLVTGELFF.

Turning to this clone: This same CDR3 is encoded by further DNA sequences in the sample. The chain couples TRBV29-1 to TRBJ2-1, with 8 bases fitting TRBD2. CDR3 size: 13 residues. Losses at the gene ends were 3 bases for V and 4 bases for J; bases not matched to a gene: 2. Germline CDR1 and CDR2: SQVTM and ANQGSEA. The CDR3 DNA reads as TGCAGCGTTGATGGACTAGCTTACAATGAGCAGTTCTTC. Residues: CSVDGLAYNEQFF.

V usage is TRBV27 and J usage is TRBJ1-5, with TRBD1 identical over 7 bases. The CDR3 loop spans 15 amino acids. The ends lost 5 bases at V and 6 bases at J; junction bases unmatched: 10. Germline values: CDR1 MNHEY, CDR2 SMNVEV (reference sequence). CDR3 nucleotides: TGTGCCAGCAGTGAAGGGGGCGGTTCGGGTCAGCCCCAGCATTTT. Translation: CASSEGGGSGQPQHF.

V is TRBV28 and J is TRBJ1-5, with D perhaps matching TRBD1 (5 bases). The CDR3 is 15 amino acids. The ends were cut back, 2 bases at V and 4 bases at J, with 12 bases in the middle. Germline-derived CDR1 and CDR2 are MDHEN and SYDVKM. In DNA form, the CDR3 reads TGTGCCAGCAGTTTAGAAGGACAAATTAATCAGCCCCAGCATTTT. This encodes CASSLEGQINQPQHF.

This chain connects TRBV4-2 to TRBJ2-7; D is perhaps TRBD2 (6 bases). The V gene's germline CDR1 is LGHNA and CDR2 YNFKEQ. CDR3 size: 16 residues. Deletions cut 0 bases from V and 2 bases from J, with 14 bases between. The CDR3 loop is CASSQDQAGYTYEQYF. As DNA, the CDR3 is TGTGCCAGCAGCCAAGATCAGGCGGGATACACCTACGAGCAGTACTTC.

This clone was detected only a few times. The DNA for the CDR3 is TGTGCCAGCAGCTTAGCGATGGGGGATGGCTACACCTTC. Its protein is CASSLAMGDGYTF. The rearrangement uses TRBV7-9 and TRBJ1-2, with D perhaps matching TRBD1 (5 bases). The CDR3 is 13 residues long. Germline assignment: CDR1 SEHNR and CDR2 FQNEAQ (reference sequence). V was clipped by 0 bases and J by 6 bases, with 8 bases between them.

J is TRBJ2-1 and V is TRBV5-1; D may match TRBD1 or TRBD2 (5 bases each). The CDR3 is 16 amino acids. Germline lookup yields CDR1 SGHRS and CDR2 YFSETQ. Trimming shortened V by 4 bases and J by 4 bases, and 18 bases separated the two germline ends. This CDR3 is CASSGYTGTKYNEQFF. The DNA for the CDR3 is TGCGCCAGCAGCGGGTATACCGGGACCAAATACAATGAGCAGTTCTTC.

This chain uses TRBV6-5 with TRBJ2-5; no reliable D call. Germline lookup yields CDR1 MNHEY and CDR2 SVGAGI. CDR3 length equals 13 residues. The V end lost 0 bases, the J end lost 5 bases, and 7 bases lay between the germline ends. CDR3 sequence (DNA): TGTGCCAGCAGTTACTCCCAATTGGAGACCCAGTACTTC. Protein sequence: CASSYSQLETQYF.

V gene TRBV6-1 combines with J gene TRBJ1-5; the match to TRBD1 covers 7 bases. Germline V gene sequence: CDR1 MNHNS, CDR2 SASEGT. This CDR3 is 17 amino acids long. J lost 0 bases, V lost 2 bases, and 7 bases had no gene match. The CDR3 loop is CASSEFPTGLSNQPQHF. The CDR3 DNA reads TGTGCCAGCAGTGAATTCCCGACAGGGCTTAGCAATCAGCCCCAGCATTTT.

The DNA for the CDR3 is TGTGCCAGCAATGGTGGGTCGGGTGAGCAGTACTTC. It specifies CASNGGSGEQYF. The gene calls are TRBV6-5 and TRBJ2-7; D not certain. Trimming removed 7 bases from V and 7 bases from J, with 14 bases in between. This CDR3 has 12 residues. Germline V gene data show CDR1 as MNHEY and CDR2 as SVGAGI.

This chain joins TRBV11-2 and TRBJ2-7, with 14 bases aligning to TRBD2. The CDR3 sequence is 18 residues long. The germline gives CDR1 SGHAT, CDR2 FQNNGV. V trimming: 4 bases; J trimming: 5 bases; junction bases outside the gene matches: 13. CDR3 in amino acids: CASSSTGLAGGGYDEQYF. DNA for the CDR3: TGTGCCAGCAGCTCAACTGGACTAGCGGGAGGAGGGTACGACGAGCAGTACTTC.

The rearrangement links TRBV15 to TRBJ1-4; possible D gene TRBD1, 6 bases. Between the trimmed V and J ends, which lost 1 base and 7 bases, there was a span of 13 bases. Germline V lookup: CDR1 LNHNV, CDR2 YYDKDF (reference sequence). The CDR3 has 15 residues. The CDR3 DNA sequence: TGTGCCACCAGCAGAGCTACAGGGTTTAGTGAAAAACTGTTTTTT. This encodes CATSRATGFSEKLFF.

Comments on this clone: Other nucleotide sequences from this sample produce the same CDR3. The CDR3: CASSLLGGADTQYF. Here the CDR3 DNA reads TGTGCCAGCAGTTTACTAGGGGGGGCAGATACGCAGTATTTT. V is TRBV27 and J is TRBJ2-3; maybe TRBD2 (7 bases). Germline-derived CDR1 and CDR2 are MNHEY and SMNVEV (reference sequence). The V end was cut by 2 bases, the J end by 4 bases, with 10 bases between. This CDR3 has 14 residues.

On this clone itself: Different DNA sequences within this sample yield the same CDR3. This chain joins TRBV7-3 and TRBJ1-1; D call uncertain. This CDR3 is 13 amino acids long. Germline lookup yields CDR1 SGHTA and CDR2 FQGTGA. V was trimmed by 0 bases and J by 1 base, leaving 3 bases between them. The CDR3 is CASSLTGNTEAFF. DNA for the CDR3: TGTGCCAGCAGCTTAACTGGGAACACTGAAGCTTTCTTT.

This sequence joins TRBV6-1 and TRBJ1-5; no definite D call. The V end was cut by 2 bases, the J end by 7 bases, with 21 bases between. Germline V gives CDR1 MNHNS, CDR2 SASEGT. There are 17 residues in the CDR3. In DNA, the CDR3 is TGTGCCAGCAGTGAATTTACCCTCGCACGGTCGGGGCAGCCCCAGCATTTT. Its translation is CASSEFTLARSGQPQHF.

With regard to this clone: The same CDR3 also results from other DNA sequences found in this sample. The gene calls are TRBV27 and TRBJ1-1; D unresolved. The CDR3 totals 14 residues. Germline lookup yields CDR1 MNHEY and CDR2 SMNVEV (reference sequence). V was pared by 2 bases and J by 3 bases, with 10 bases between. CDR3 DNA sequence: TGTGCCAGCAGTTTAATTGGGTGGGACACTGAAGCTTTCTTT. Its protein product is CASSLIGWDTEAFF.

This chain links TRBV2 with TRBJ1-1, with D possibly being TRBD1 (5 bases). Germline loops: CDR1 SNHLY, CDR2 FYNNEI. This CDR3 is built from 10 residues. Trimming removed 5 bases at V and 8 bases at J, with 6 bases between. CDR3 DNA: TGTGCCAGCAGTTCAGGGGAAGCTTTCTTT. Translated, it gives CASSSGEAFF.

The rearrangement uses TRBV28 and TRBJ2-7; a weak D match, TRBD1 (6 bases). The CDR3 is 12 residues long. From germline, CDR1 is MDHEN and CDR2 SYDVKM. Trimming removed 6 bases from V and 6 bases from J, with 12 bases in between. CDR3 nucleotides: TGTGCCAGCAGAGACAGGTCCGCCGAGCAGTACTTC. This codes for CASRDRSAEQYF.

This sequence joins TRBV6-6 and TRBJ2-7; D is perhaps TRBD2 (5 bases). The CDR3 length is 12 residues. V lost 5 bases and J lost 4, with 9 bases in between. Germline loops: CDR1 MNHNY, CDR2 SVGAGI (reference sequence). The CDR3 DNA reads TGTGCCAGCAGTCCGGACTTATACGAGCAGTACTTC. Translation: CASSPDLYEQYF.